This TCR beta chain was captured by sequencing in a study of T cell responses to AZD1222 COVID-19 vaccine. Findings of the study overall: Receipt of two AZD1222 doses was followed by a rise in Spike-specific TCR breadth and depth. Baseline seropositivity characterized only a handful of AZD1222 recipients. It should be noted that donors were predominantly white British and more often female, and clonal diversity was possibly underestimated. Spike was spanned by vaccine-associated CD4 TCRs, with dominance at 160-218 and 743-854.

Trimming cost V 8 bases and J 6 bases, with 13 bases left between them. CDR3 size: 12 residues. From germline, CDR1 is LNHDA and CDR2 SQIVND (reference sequence). Remarks on this clone: Its antigen is still unknown.

Data came from immunoSEQ multiplex PCR; TCRdb stores just in-frame clones and leaves some out. Among roughly 170,000 clones, more than 85% were seen once, and the ten largest hold around 0.9%. V is TRBV19 and J is TRBJ1-1; D is perhaps TRBD1 (5 bases). Sequencing used peripheral blood, obtained on day 0 of AZD1222 vaccination. This sequence was found in an adult in good health. The CDR3 is CASLRGGSEAFF. The CDR3 bases are TGTGCCAGTCTACGGGGGGGGTCTGAAGCTTTCTTT.